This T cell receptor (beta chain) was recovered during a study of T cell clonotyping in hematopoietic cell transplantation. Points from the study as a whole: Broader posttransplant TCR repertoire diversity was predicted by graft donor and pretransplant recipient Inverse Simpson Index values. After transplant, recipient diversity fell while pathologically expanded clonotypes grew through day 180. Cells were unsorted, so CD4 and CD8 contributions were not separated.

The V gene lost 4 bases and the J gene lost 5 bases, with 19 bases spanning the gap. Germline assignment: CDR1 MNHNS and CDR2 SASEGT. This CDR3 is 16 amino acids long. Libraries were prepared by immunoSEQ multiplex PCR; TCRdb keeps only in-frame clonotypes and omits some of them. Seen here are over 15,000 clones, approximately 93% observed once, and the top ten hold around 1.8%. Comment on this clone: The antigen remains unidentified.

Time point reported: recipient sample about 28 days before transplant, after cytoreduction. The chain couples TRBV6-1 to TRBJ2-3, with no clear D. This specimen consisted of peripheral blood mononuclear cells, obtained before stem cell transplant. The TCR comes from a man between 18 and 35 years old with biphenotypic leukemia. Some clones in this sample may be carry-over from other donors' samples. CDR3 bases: TGTGCCAGCAGTGTCTTTCCCTGGGATGGCGGAGATACGCAGTATTTT. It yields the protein CASSVFPWDGGDTQYF.